The 13 T cell receptor beta chains in this list originate from one sample, sequenced in a study of blood T cells in healthy people across ages. With a J-beta primer mix and a sample-barcoded 5' primer, a second PCR ran about 7 to 12 cycles. Each CDR3 protein gets one entry after TCRdb re-called the 5' RACE reads with MiXCR. In the table there are over a million distinct CDR3 sequences, roughly 60% of which are singletons. The sequencing input was blood. The source is a man in his late teens or twenties in good health.

The chain couples TRBV20-1 to TRBJ2-4; D might be TRBD1 or TRBD2, each matching 6 bases. Trimming shortened V by 1 base and J by 5 bases, and 12 bases separated the two germline ends. The CDR3 is made up of 14 amino acids. CDR1 and CDR2 (germline): DFQATT, SNEGSKA (reference sequence). The CDR3 DNA follows: TGCAGTGCTAGAGGGGGGGCGCAGGAAAACATTCAGTACTTC. Translating gives CSARGGAQENIQYF.

This clonotype has only a few counts. This chain links TRBV3-1 with TRBJ1-1; TRBD1 aligns across 9 bases. The V segment lost 6 bases and the J segment 5 bases; nucleotides outside the gene matches: 13. The CDR3 runs to 16 residues. Germline lookup yields CDR1 LGHDT and CDR2 YNNKEL (reference sequence). The CDR3: CASRPRTGEIWTEAFF. In nucleotides, the CDR3 is TGTGCCAGCAGACCCAGGACAGGGGAAATCTGGACTGAAGCTTTCTTT.

The V call is TRBV3-1, the J call TRBJ1-2, with TRBD1 matching 8 bases. This CDR3 has 16 residues. CDR1 is LGHDT and CDR2 is YNNKEL in the germline V gene (reference sequence). V was clipped by 1 base and J by 7 bases; unmatched bases: 11. CDR3 sequence reads: CASSQAGGQAFFGYTF. In DNA, the CDR3 is TGTGCCAGCAGCCAAGCGGGGGGACAGGCCTTTTTTGGCTACACCTTC.

This chain connects TRBV30 to TRBJ2-5; 10 nucleotides align to TRBD2. The germline V gene encodes CDR1 GTSNPN and CDR2 SVGIG (reference sequence). The CDR3 consists of 14 residues. V dropped 2 bases and J dropped 2; count of bases not matched to a gene: 2. As DNA, the CDR3 is TGTGCCTGGAGTTTTAGCGGGGGGCAAGAGACCCAGTACTTC. Residues: CAWSFSGGQETQYF. Based on the CDR3 plus reference TRBV30 and TRBJ2-5, the full variable domain is SQTIHQWPATLVQPVGSPLSLECTVEGTSNPNLYWYRQAAGRGLQLLFYSVGIGQISSEVPQNLSASRPQDRQFILSSKKLLLSDSGFYLCAWSFSGGQETQYFGPGTRLLVL.

This clonotype was counted many times. The chain recombines TRBV29-1 with TRBJ1-4, with a tentative D call TRBD1 (5 bases). This CDR3 is 14 amino acids long. Germline-derived CDR1 and CDR2 are SQVTM and ANQGSEA. Trimming cost V 4 bases and J 4 bases, with 13 bases left between them. The CDR3 region is CSVGGGTSNEKLFF. The CDR3 DNA reads as TGCAGCGTTGGTGGAGGGACTAGTAATGAAAAACTGTTTTTT.

The V call is TRBV6-6, the J call TRBJ1-1; TRBD1 is a possible D gene (5 bases). Germline CDR1 reads MNHNY; CDR2 reads SVGAGI (reference sequence). This CDR3 comprises 12 residues. Between the trimmed V and J ends, which lost 0 bases and 10 bases, there was a span of 9 bases. The CDR3 region is CASSYSDGTAFF. Written as DNA, the CDR3 is TGTGCCAGCAGTTACTCCGATGGGACAGCTTTCTTT.

This clonotype was seen at least ten times. J is TRBJ1-1 and V is TRBV2; D perhaps matches TRBD1 (6 bases). The CDR3 extends over 16 amino acids. From germline, CDR1 is SNHLY and CDR2 FYNNEI. V was clipped by 2 bases and J by 0 bases, with 13 bases between them. The chain's CDR3 is CASSELGGKVNTEAFF. Here the CDR3 DNA reads TGTGCCAGCAGTGAATTGGGGGGCAAGGTGAACACTGAAGCTTTCTTT. Supplemented by reference TRBV2 and TRBJ1-1, the full variable domain reads EPEVTQTPSHQVTQMGQEVILRCVPISNHLYFYWYRQILGQKVEFLVSFYNNEISEKSEIFDDQFSVERPDGSNFTLKIRSTKLEDSAMYFCASSELGGKVNTEAFFGQGTRLTVV.

The chain recombines TRBV29-1 with TRBJ1-1; D is ambiguous. V shed 1 base and J shed 4 bases, with 13 bases lying between them. The CDR3 sequence is 14 residues long. Germline lookup yields CDR1 SQVTM and CDR2 ANQGSEA. The CDR3 DNA reads as TGCAGCGTTGAAGGGACCGAGTATCCCACTGAAGCTTTCTTT. Encoded protein: CSVEGTEYPTEAFF.

The gene calls are TRBV9 and TRBJ2-1; TRBD2 might be the D (6 bases). Germline values: CDR1 SGDLS, CDR2 YYNGEE. V gave up 3 bases and J gave up 6 bases, with 19 bases separating them. The CDR3 covers 16 residues. The CDR3 sequence is CASSGRAYLGVNEQFF. In DNA form, the CDR3 reads TGTGCCAGCAGCGGGAGGGCCTACCTGGGGGTCAATGAGCAGTTCTTC. The whole variable domain, remainder taken from reference TRBV9 and TRBJ2-1, is DSGVTQTPKHLITATGQRVTLRCSPRSGDLSVYWYQQSLDQGLQFLIQYYNGEERAKGNILERFSAQQFPDLHSELNLSSLELGDSALYFCASSGRAYLGVNEQFFGPGTRLTVL.

J is TRBJ2-7 and V is TRBV20-1, with 13 bases that match TRBD2. V lost 4 bases, J lost 4 bases, and 4 bases stayed unmatched. Germline V gene data show CDR1 as DFQATT and CDR2 as SNEGSKA (reference sequence). The CDR3 runs 14 residues. CDR3 amino acids: CSATRTSGSYEQYF. CDR3 nucleotide sequence: TGCAGTGCTACCCGGACTAGCGGGAGTTACGAGCAGTACTTC.

V usage is TRBV20-1 and J usage is TRBJ2-5; D may correspond to TRBD1 or TRBD2 (5 bases each). Deletions cut 5 bases from V and 1 base from J, with 17 bases between. The CDR3 extends over 15 amino acids. Germline V lookup: CDR1 DFQATT, CDR2 SNEGSKA (reference sequence). In nucleotides, the CDR3 is TGCAGTGCTGCCGGGACCGATAGCTTCCAAGAGACCCAGTACTTC. It yields the protein CSAAGTDSFQETQYF.

This rearrangement joins TRBV4-3 to TRBJ1-1; 9 bases agree with TRBD1. Trimming took 0 bases from V and 0 from J; bases not matched to a gene: 8. The germline CDR1 and CDR2 sequences are LGHNA and YSLEER. This CDR3 has 18 amino acids. CDR3 nucleotides: TGCGCCAGCAGCCAAGATCGGACAGGGGTGCTGATGAACACTGAAGCTTTCTTT. Translation gives CASSQDRTGVLMNTEAFF.

This clonotype was detected a few times. The J gene is TRBJ2-3, the V gene TRBV5-1, with TRBD1 matching over 11 bases. The CDR3 extends over 15 amino acids. CDR1 is SGHRS, CDR2 YFSETQ, per germline. Trimming at V came to 4 bases and at J to 3 bases, leaving 4 bases not matched to a gene. The DNA for the CDR3 is TGCGCCAGCAGCCCGGGACAGGGGGTAACAGATACGCAGTATTTT. This gives the protein CASSPGQGVTDTQYF.